These 19 T cell receptor beta chains originate from one sample sequenced in a study of T cell changes during pregnancy in multiple sclerosis. The method was immunoSEQ multiplex PCR; TCRdb's version includes in-frame clones alone and lacks a portion of them. This sample yields tens of thousands of clones, of which 88% are seen a single time; 0.45% to 0.6% belongs to the top ten. The sample in question was CD4+ T cells from peripheral blood mononuclear cells, obtained in the first trimester of pregnancy. These receptors came from a female donor with multiple sclerosis, enrolled in a pregnancy study.

The chain has TRBV5-5 and TRBJ1-4; D not certain. The CDR3 runs 12 residues. Trimming stripped 3 bases from V and 5 bases from J, with 5 bases between. The V gene's germline CDR1 is SGHKS and CDR2 YYEKEE (reference sequence). CDR3 loop: CASSSLNEKLFF. CDR3 nucleotide sequence: TGTGCCAGCAGCTCCTTAAATGAAAAACTGTTTTTT. The whole variable domain, remainder taken from reference TRBV5-5 and TRBJ1-4, is DAGVTQSPTHLIKTRGQQVTLRCSPISGHKSVSWYQQVLGQGPQFIFQYYEKEERGRGNFPDRFSARQFPNYSSELNVNALLLGDSALYLCASSSLNEKLFFGSGTQLSVL.

The V gene is TRBV6-6, the J gene TRBJ1-1; D unclear. The ends were cut back, 7 bases at V and 6 bases at J, with 15 bases in the middle. This CDR3 comprises 13 residues. Looked up from germline, CDR1 is MNHNY and CDR2 is SVGAGI (reference sequence). CDR3 loop: CASTYAGVPEAFF. CDR3 coding DNA: TGTGCCAGCACCTACGCCGGGGTTCCTGAAGCTTTCTTT.

The chain links TRBV4-1 to TRBJ1-4; perhaps TRBD1 as D (5 bases). From germline, CDR1 is MGHRA and CDR2 YSYEKL. The germline V and J ends were trimmed by 4 bases and 8 bases, with 17 bases remaining between them. CDR3 size: 15 residues. CDR3 loop: CASSPMGGGDEKLFF. In nucleotides, the CDR3 is TGCGCCAGCAGCCCTATGGGGGGGGGAGACGAAAAACTGTTTTTT.

The chain uses TRBV5-5 and TRBJ1-5; a possible D gene is TRBD1 (6 bases). Germline lookup yields CDR1 SGHKS and CDR2 YYEKEE (reference sequence). Trimming removed 0 bases at V and 1 base at J, with 11 bases between. CDR3 length: 16 residues. As DNA, the CDR3 is TGTGCCAGCAGCTTGGACGGGGGGCAGAGCAATCAGCCCCAGCATTTT. This gives the protein CASSLDGGQSNQPQHF.

The chain has TRBV7-9 and TRBJ1-1; the D gene is possibly TRBD1 (6 bases). CDR3 size: 14 residues. V shed 5 bases and J shed 7 bases, with 17 bases lying between them. Germline V gene data show CDR1 as SEHNR and CDR2 as FQNEAQ (reference sequence). CDR3 DNA sequence: TGTGCCAGCAGCCGGGACACCTCGAAGGGTGAAGCTTTCTTT. Protein sequence: CASSRDTSKGEAFF.

This clone was picked up a small number of times. The CDR3 region is CASSLNRNTEAFF. DNA of the CDR3: TGTGCCAGCAGCTTAAACAGGAACACTGAAGCTTTCTTT. This chain uses TRBV7-2 with TRBJ1-1; D is uncertain. V was pared by 2 bases and J by 1 base, with 5 bases between. Germline CDR1 is SGHTA and CDR2 is FQGNSA. This CDR3 is built from 13 residues.

The chain recombines TRBV5-4 with TRBJ2-1, with D tentatively TRBD1 (5 bases). Germline values: CDR1 SGHNT, CDR2 YYREEE (reference sequence). The CDR3 has 16 residues. V was cut by 0 bases and J by 2 bases, with 12 bases left in between. As DNA, the CDR3 is TGTGCCAGCAGCTTGGCCGGCAGGGTACCCTACAATGAGCAGTTCTTC. Translated, it gives CASSLAGRVPYNEQFF.

V is TRBV5-4 and J is TRBJ2-3; 11 nucleotides match TRBD2. Germline V CDR1 and CDR2: SGHNT, YYREEE (reference sequence). The CDR3 totals 13 residues. The J segment lost 6 bases and the V segment lost 4 bases, leaving 1 base of the junction unmatched. The CDR3 loop reads CASSRTSGDTQYF. Written as DNA, the CDR3 is TGTGCCAGCAGCCGGACTAGCGGGGATACGCAGTATTTT.

This clone was seen a few times. The chain carries TRBV5-1 and TRBJ1-1, with no clear D. This CDR3 is built from 14 residues. The V end was cut by 4 bases, the J end by 3 bases, with 13 bases between. The V gene's germline CDR1 is SGHRS and CDR2 YFSETQ. The DNA of the CDR3 is TGCGCCAGCAGCCCAGCTTTAGCAGACACTGAAGCTTTCTTT. As protein: CASSPALADTEAFF. Full variable domain (rest looked up from reference TRBV5-1 and TRBJ1-1): KAGVTQTPRYLIKTRGQQVTLSCSPISGHRSVSWYQQTPGQGLQFLFEYFSETQRNKGNFPGRFSGRQFSNSRSEMNVSTLELGDSALYLCASSPALADTEAFFGQGTRLTVV.

V usage is TRBV5-5 and J usage is TRBJ1-1; perhaps TRBD1 as D (6 bases). V lost 1 base and J lost 13, with 14 bases in between. Germline V lookup: CDR1 SGHKS, CDR2 YYEKEE (reference sequence). This CDR3 has 12 residues. The CDR3 loop is CASSLRGGRVFF. CDR3 DNA: TGTGCCAGCAGCTTGAGGGGGGGAAGGGTTTTCTTT.

This clone was observed a handful of times. This chain joins TRBV7-2 and TRBJ1-3, with 7 nucleotides matching TRBD1. V was clipped by 4 bases and J by 0 bases; unmatched bases: 3. CDR1 is SGHTA and CDR2 is FQGNSA in the germline V gene. This CDR3 is 15 amino acids long. CDR3 nucleotide sequence: TGTGCCAGCAGCTCCTACAGGGGCTCTGGAAACACCATATATTTT. Protein: CASSSYRGSGNTIYF.

The chain links TRBV15 to TRBJ2-4; TRBD2 matches 7 bases. The CDR3 is 14 amino acids. Unmatched junction bases numbered 5, after V lost 1 base and J lost 8 bases. Germline V lookup: CDR1 LNHNV, CDR2 YYDKDF (reference sequence). The CDR3 protein is CATSRGGGEDIQYF. DNA for the CDR3: TGTGCCACCAGCAGAGGGGGGGGTGAGGACATTCAGTACTTC.

This chain links TRBV27 with TRBJ2-7; D perhaps matches TRBD2 (5 bases). CDR1 is MNHEY, CDR2 SMNVEV, per germline (reference sequence). The CDR3 is 12 amino acids. Trimming cost V 8 bases and J 7 bases, with 15 bases left between them. CDR3 loop: CASLPGYQEQYF. The DNA for the CDR3 is TGTGCCAGCCTACCGGGATACCAAGAGCAGTACTTC.

DNA for the CDR3: TGTGCCAGCAGCTTGGAGGGGGCGGGTCAGCCCCAGCATTTT. Protein: CASSLEGAGQPQHF. The V gene is TRBV5-5, the J gene TRBJ1-5; 7 nucleotides align to TRBD1. This CDR3 contains 14 residues. V dropped 0 bases and J dropped 6; count of bases not matched to a gene: 3. Germline V gene sequence: CDR1 SGHKS, CDR2 YYEKEE (reference sequence).

This chain uses TRBV5-6 with TRBJ1-2, with TRBD1 matching over 7 bases. Trimming removed 4 bases from V and 8 bases from J; junction bases left unmatched: 8. CDR3 size: 13 residues. Germline CDR1 and CDR2: SGHDT and YYEEEE. CDR3 sequence (DNA): TGTGCCAGCAGCAAGCCGACAGGGAACGGCTACACCTTC. It is translated as CASSKPTGNGYTF.

By share of the sample, this clone is medium-sized. This chain uses TRBV6-1 with TRBJ2-7; possible D gene TRBD2, 6 bases. Germline values: CDR1 MNHNS, CDR2 SASEGT. The V end lost 1 base, the J end lost 5 bases, and 9 bases lay between the germline ends. The CDR3 is 13 residues long. The DNA for the CDR3 is TGTGCCAGCAGTGAAGGGGGAGGAGACGAGCAGTACTTC. This translates into CASSEGGGDEQYF.

V and J are TRBV21-1 and TRBJ2-1; the table's D call of TRBD2 was not tested on the DNA. TRBV21-1 is flagged as a pseudogene. This CDR3 is 17 amino acids long. CDR3 coding DNA: TGTGCCAGCAGCAAATGGGGGTCGGGGAGGGTGGCTGGTGAGCAGTTCTTC. Translated, it gives CASSKWGSGRVAGEQFF.

The sample holds one count of this clone. The V call is TRBV6-1, the J call TRBJ1-5; no reliable D call. Trimming stripped 5 bases from V and 7 bases from J, with 9 bases between. Germline V CDR1 and CDR2: MNHNS, SASEGT. This CDR3 has 12 amino acids. This CDR3 reads CASSYDNQPQHF. The CDR3 DNA sequence: TGTGCCAGCAGTTATGACAACCAGCCCCAGCATTTT.

The chain employs TRBV7-9 and TRBJ1-1; the match to TRBD1 covers 7 bases. V trimming: 2 bases; J trimming: 5 bases; junction bases outside the gene matches: 5. CDR3 length: 14 residues. Per germline, CDR1 SEHNR and CDR2 FQNEAQ (reference sequence). The CDR3: CASSLKGAGTEAFF. Written as DNA, the CDR3 is TGTGCCAGCAGCTTAAAGGGGGCAGGGACTGAAGCTTTCTTT.